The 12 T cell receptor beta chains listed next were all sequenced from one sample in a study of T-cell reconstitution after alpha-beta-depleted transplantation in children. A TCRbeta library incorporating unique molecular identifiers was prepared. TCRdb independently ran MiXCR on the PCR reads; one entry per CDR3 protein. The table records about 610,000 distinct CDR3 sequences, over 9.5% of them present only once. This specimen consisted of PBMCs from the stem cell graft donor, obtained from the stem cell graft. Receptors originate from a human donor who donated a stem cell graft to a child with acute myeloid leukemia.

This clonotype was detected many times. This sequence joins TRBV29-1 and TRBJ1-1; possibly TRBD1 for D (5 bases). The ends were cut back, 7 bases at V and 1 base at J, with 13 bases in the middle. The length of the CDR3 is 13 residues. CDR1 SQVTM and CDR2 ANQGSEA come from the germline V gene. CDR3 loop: CSALGGRNTEAFF. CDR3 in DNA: TGCAGCGCCCTTGGGGGGAGGAACACTGAAGCTTTCTTT.

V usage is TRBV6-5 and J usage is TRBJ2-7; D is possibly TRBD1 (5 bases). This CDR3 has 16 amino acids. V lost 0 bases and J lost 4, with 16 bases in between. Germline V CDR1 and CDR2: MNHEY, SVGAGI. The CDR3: CASSYSSRAMKYEQYF. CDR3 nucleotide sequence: TGTGCCAGCAGTTACTCTAGCAGGGCAATGAAGTACGAGCAGTACTTC.

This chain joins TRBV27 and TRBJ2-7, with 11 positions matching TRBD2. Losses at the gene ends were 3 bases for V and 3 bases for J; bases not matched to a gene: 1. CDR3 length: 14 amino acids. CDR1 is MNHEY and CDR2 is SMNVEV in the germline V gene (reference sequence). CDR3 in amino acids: CASSFTSGGYEQYF. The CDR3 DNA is TGTGCCAGCAGTTTCACTAGCGGGGGCTACGAGCAGTACTTC.

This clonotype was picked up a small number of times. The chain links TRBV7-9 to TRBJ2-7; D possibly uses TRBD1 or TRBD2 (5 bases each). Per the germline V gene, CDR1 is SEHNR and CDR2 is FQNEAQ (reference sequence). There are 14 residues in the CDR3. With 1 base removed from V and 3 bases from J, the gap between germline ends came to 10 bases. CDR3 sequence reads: CASSLGDLSYEQYF. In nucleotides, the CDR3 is TGTGCCAGCAGCTTAGGGGACCTTAGCTACGAGCAGTACTTC.

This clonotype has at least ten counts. In DNA, the CDR3 is TGCGCCAGCAGCTTGGGCGGGACGGGCTACGAGCAGTACTTC. Amino acid sequence: CASSLGGTGYEQYF. This chain joins TRBV5-1 and TRBJ2-7; tentative D call: TRBD2 (6 bases). The CDR3 sequence is 14 residues long. Germline-derived CDR1 and CDR2 are SGHRS and YFSETQ. Trimming removed 0 bases at V and 3 bases at J, with 10 bases between.

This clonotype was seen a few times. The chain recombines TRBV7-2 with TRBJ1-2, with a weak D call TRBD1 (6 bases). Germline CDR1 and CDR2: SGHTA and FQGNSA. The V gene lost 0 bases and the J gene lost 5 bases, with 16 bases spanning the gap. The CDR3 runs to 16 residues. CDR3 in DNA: TGTGCCAGCAGCTTAGCGGGGGGCGCTAAGGAGTATGGCTACACCTTC. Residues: CASSLAGGAKEYGYTF.

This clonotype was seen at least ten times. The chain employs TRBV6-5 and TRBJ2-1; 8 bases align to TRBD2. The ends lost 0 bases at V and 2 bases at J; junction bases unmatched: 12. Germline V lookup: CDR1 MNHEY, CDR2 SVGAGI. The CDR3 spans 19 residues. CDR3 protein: CASSYSAPLETSAYNEQFF. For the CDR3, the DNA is TGTGCCAGCAGTTACTCAGCGCCTCTCGAGACTAGCGCCTACAATGAGCAGTTCTTC.

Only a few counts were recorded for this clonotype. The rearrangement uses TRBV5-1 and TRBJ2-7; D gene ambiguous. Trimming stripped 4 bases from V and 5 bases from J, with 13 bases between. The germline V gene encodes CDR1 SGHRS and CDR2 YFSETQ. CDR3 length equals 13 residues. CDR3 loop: CASSPVVRNEQYF. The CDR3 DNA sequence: TGCGCCAGCAGCCCGGTCGTTAGGAACGAGCAGTACTTC.

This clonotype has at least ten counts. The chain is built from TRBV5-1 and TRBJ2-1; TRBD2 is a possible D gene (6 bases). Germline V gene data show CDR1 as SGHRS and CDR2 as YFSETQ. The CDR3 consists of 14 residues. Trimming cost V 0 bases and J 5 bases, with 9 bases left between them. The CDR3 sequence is CASSLASVNNEQFF. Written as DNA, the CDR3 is TGCGCCAGCAGCTTGGCTAGCGTTAACAATGAGCAGTTCTTC. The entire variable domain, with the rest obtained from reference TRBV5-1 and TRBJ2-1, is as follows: KAGVTQTPRYLIKTRGQQVTLSCSPISGHRSVSWYQQTPGQGLQFLFEYFSETQRNKGNFPGRFSGRQFSNSRSEMNVSTLELGDSALYLCASSLASVNNEQFFGPGTRLTVL.

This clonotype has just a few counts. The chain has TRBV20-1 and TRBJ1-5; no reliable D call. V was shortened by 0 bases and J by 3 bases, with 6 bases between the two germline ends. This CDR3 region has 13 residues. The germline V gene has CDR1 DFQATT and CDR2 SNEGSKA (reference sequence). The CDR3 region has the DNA TGCAGTGCTAGAGATCTCCCCAATCAGCCCCAGCATTTT. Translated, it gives CSARDLPNQPQHF.

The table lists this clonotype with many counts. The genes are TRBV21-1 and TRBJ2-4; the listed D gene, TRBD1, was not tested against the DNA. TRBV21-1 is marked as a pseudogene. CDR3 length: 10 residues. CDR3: CASSTRGGSF. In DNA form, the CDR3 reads TGTGCCAGCAGCACCCGGGGGGGGAGCTTC.

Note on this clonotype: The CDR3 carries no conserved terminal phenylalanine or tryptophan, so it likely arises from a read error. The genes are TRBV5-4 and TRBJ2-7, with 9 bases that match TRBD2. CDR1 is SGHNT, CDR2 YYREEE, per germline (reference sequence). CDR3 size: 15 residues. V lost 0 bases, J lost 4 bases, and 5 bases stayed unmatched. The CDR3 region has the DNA TGTGCCAGCAGCTTGGCGCTAGCGGGAAGATACGAGCAGTACTTG. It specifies CASSLALAGRYEQYL.